These 28 T cell receptor beta chains were all obtained from the same sample, sequenced in a study of control samples from healthy donors and cancer patients. Clones were read by immunoSEQ multiplex PCR, and TCRdb kept only the in-frame ones, dropping some. This table has around 190,000 clones, around 90% appearing once. The sample consisted of blood. The receptors stem from a man aged 25 to 40 in good health.

V is TRBV3-1 (or the pseudogene TRBV3-2) and J is TRBJ2-7; 10 bases align to TRBD1. This CDR3 comprises 16 residues. V lost 4 bases and J lost 0; bases outside the gene matches: 6. Germline lookup yields CDR1 LGHDT and CDR2 YNNKEL (reference sequence). This CDR3 is CASSRRTGGGSYEQYF. CDR3 coding DNA: TGTGCCAGCAGCCGTCGGACAGGGGGGGGCTCCTACGAGCAGTACTTC.

The genes are TRBV27 and TRBJ2-2, with TRBD2 as a possible D gene (5 bases). The V gene's germline CDR1 is MNHEY and CDR2 SMNVEV (reference sequence). V was shortened by 3 bases and J by 5 bases, with 16 bases between the two germline ends. The CDR3 extends over 16 amino acids. The CDR3 sequence is CASSFLLAGGTGELFF. DNA for the CDR3: TGTGCCAGCAGTTTCCTCCTGGCGGGTGGAACCGGGGAGCTGTTTTTT.

The V gene is TRBV30, the J gene TRBJ2-7; 11 nucleotides line up with TRBD2. V shed 0 bases and J 5 bases; nucleotides not matched to a gene: 3. Germline CDR1 is GTSNPN and CDR2 is SVGIG (reference sequence). CDR3 length: 14 residues. The DNA of the CDR3 is TGTGCCTGGAGTGTTCAACTAGCGGGGGACGAGCAGTACTTC. Protein product: CAWSVQLAGDEQYF. The full variable domain, rest sourced from reference TRBV30 and TRBJ2-7, is SQTIHQWPATLVQPVGSPLSLECTVEGTSNPNLYWYRQAAGRGLQLLFYSVGIGQISSEVPQNLSASRPQDRQFILSSKKLLLSDSGFYLCAWSVQLAGDEQYFGPGTRLTVT.

The chain links TRBV24-1 to TRBJ1-6; unclear D gene. Germline values: CDR1 KGHDR, CDR2 SFDVKD. The CDR3 length is 13 residues. Trimming took 5 bases from V and 6 from J, leaving 7 bases between them. Written as DNA, the CDR3 is TGTGCCACCAGTGCCGACGGTAATTCACCCCTCCACTTT. This sequence encodes CATSADGNSPLHF.

This sequence joins TRBV27 and TRBJ2-2; 7 nucleotides align to TRBD2. This CDR3 is 14 amino acids long. Germline lookup yields CDR1 MNHEY and CDR2 SMNVEV (reference sequence). V was pared by 7 bases and J by 2 bases, with 4 bases of the junction left unmatched. CDR3 loop: CASMLAVNTGELFF. As DNA, the CDR3 is TGTGCCAGCATGCTAGCGGTTAACACCGGGGAGCTGTTTTTT.

The V call is TRBV30, the J call TRBJ1-1; TRBD1 matches at 10 bases. Trimming at V came to 7 bases and at J to 3 bases, leaving 2 bases not matched to a gene. Germline loops: CDR1 GTSNPN, CDR2 SVGIG (reference sequence). There are 12 residues in the CDR3. The CDR3 loop reads CASDRGDTEAFF. The CDR3 region has the DNA TGTGCCTCGGACAGGGGGGACACTGAAGCTTTCTTT.

The chain employs TRBV2 and TRBJ2-7; D might be TRBD1 (6 bases). V dropped 8 bases and J dropped 0 bases, with 14 bases sitting between them. The CDR3 length is 14 residues. Germline loops: CDR1 SNHLY, CDR2 FYNNEI. DNA for the CDR3: TGTGCCAGCCTTCGACAGGAAAGCTCCTACGAGCAGTACTTC. Residues: CASLRQESSYEQYF.

The CDR3 DNA sequence: TGTGCCAGCAGCTCTTATTTACAGGGAGTTGGACTCAATGAGCAGTTCTTC. Amino acids: CASSSYLQGVGLNEQFF. The rearrangement joins TRBV7-9 to TRBJ2-1; TRBD1 might be the D (6 bases). Germline assignment: CDR1 SEHNR and CDR2 FQNEAQ (reference sequence). CDR3 length equals 17 residues. V shed 4 bases and J shed 6 bases, with 22 bases lying between them.

The chain carries TRBV5-1 and TRBJ1-1; the D gene is possibly TRBD1 (6 bases). In germline, CDR1 is SGHRS, CDR2 YFSETQ. The CDR3 sequence is 16 residues long. Trimming pared 4 bases from V and 0 bases from J, leaving 16 bases between. The DNA for the CDR3 is TGCGCCAGCAGCGGGGGCTTATCAGGGATGAACACTGAAGCTTTCTTT. Amino acid sequence: CASSGGLSGMNTEAFF.

V usage is TRBV2 and J usage is TRBJ1-3; D uncertain. V shed 4 bases and J shed 0 bases, with 10 bases lying between them. The CDR3 totals 15 residues. Germline V gives CDR1 SNHLY, CDR2 FYNNEI. CDR3 coding DNA: TGTGCCAGCAGTGGGCAGGTTCCCTCTGGAAACACCATATATTTT. It encodes CASSGQVPSGNTIYF.

The chain couples TRBV15 to TRBJ2-2; 7 bases match TRBD1. V dropped 5 bases and J dropped 3; count of bases not matched to a gene: 9. The CDR3 consists of 16 residues. CDR1 and CDR2 from the germline V gene are LNHNV and YYDKDF (reference sequence). CDR3 residues: CATSAYRGRDTGELFF. The CDR3 DNA sequence: TGTGCCACCAGCGCCTACAGGGGAAGGGACACCGGGGAGCTGTTTTTT.

This clone has only one observation. The V and J genes are TRBV30 and TRBJ1-6; 10 bases line up with TRBD1. CDR3 length: 15 amino acids. V trimming: 3 bases; J trimming: 10 bases; junction bases outside the gene matches: 9. Germline lookup yields CDR1 GTSNPN and CDR2 SVGIG (reference sequence). CDR3 in amino acids: CAWRGRQGAESPLHF. The DNA of the CDR3 is TGTGCCTGGAGGGGGAGACAGGGGGCAGAATCACCCCTCCACTTT.

The V call is TRBV5-8, the J call TRBJ2-7, with D unclear. V was clipped by 6 bases and J by 2 bases, with 12 bases between them. The germline V gene encodes CDR1 SGHTS and CDR2 YDEGEE. This CDR3 region has 13 residues. CDR3 DNA sequence: TGTGCCAGCATCCGTAGGCCGCCCTACGAGCAGTACTTC. Its protein product is CASIRRPPYEQYF.

Remarks on this clone: A read error may produce the germline difference seen at one junction end. The J gene is TRBJ2-5, the V gene TRBV12-3 or TRBV12-4; the D gene is possibly TRBD1 (6 bases). This CDR3 has 13 amino acids. CDR3 loop: CASSTPGQAKGDF. Here the CDR3 DNA reads TGTGCCAGCAGCACCCCGGGACAAGCCAAGGGGGACTTC.

The CDR3 loop reads CATSPRGGSETQYF. The DNA of the CDR3 is TGTGCCACCAGTCCGCGGGGGGGTAGCGAGACCCAGTACTTC. V and J are TRBV15 and TRBJ2-5; TRBD2 matches at 9 bases. The CDR3 extends over 14 amino acids. J was trimmed by 5 bases and V by 6 bases; bases with no gene match: 7. Germline values: CDR1 LNHNV, CDR2 YYDKDF (reference sequence).

This clone has only one observation. The chain links TRBV7-2 to TRBJ2-1; 9 bases fit TRBD2. The V gene's germline CDR1 is SGHTA and CDR2 FQGNSA. This CDR3 is 15 amino acids long. Trimming removed 7 bases from V and 0 bases from J; junction bases left unmatched: 4. The CDR3 DNA sequence: TGTGCCAGCAACCTGCGGGGGGGCTCCTACAATGAGCAGTTCTTC. Translating gives CASNLRGGSYNEQFF.

The chain links TRBV18 to TRBJ2-7; D call uncertain. Germline V gene lookup returns CDR1 KGHSH and CDR2 LQKENI. Trimming removed 5 bases at V and 4 bases at J, with 12 bases between. The CDR3 runs to 13 residues. This CDR3 is CASSSIVGYEQYF. The CDR3 nucleotides read TGTGCCAGCTCATCCATAGTCGGATACGAGCAGTACTTC.

This clone was detected only a few times. The J gene is TRBJ2-3, the V gene TRBV27, with unresolved D. V was trimmed by 4 bases and J by 2 bases, leaving 10 bases between them. The CDR3 spans 14 residues. Germline V gives CDR1 MNHEY, CDR2 SMNVEV (reference sequence). The CDR3 nucleotides read TGTGCCAGCAGTTCTGGCGACTTCACAGATACGCAGTATTTT. It is translated as CASSSGDFTDTQYF.

The chain employs TRBV13 and TRBJ1-3, with D tentatively TRBD1 (6 bases). Trimming shortened V by 0 bases and J by 0 bases, and 18 bases separated the two germline ends. CDR3 length equals 19 residues. In germline, CDR1 is PRHDT, CDR2 FYEKMQ (reference sequence). The CDR3 sequence is CASSLGDRGTGPSGNTIYF. In nucleotides, the CDR3 is TGTGCCAGCAGCTTAGGCGATAGGGGGACCGGACCCTCTGGAAACACCATATATTTT.

The chain couples TRBV15 to TRBJ2-4; perhaps TRBD1 as D (5 bases). CDR3 length equals 15 residues. V was shortened by 0 bases and J by 5 bases, with 11 bases between the two germline ends. Germline lookup yields CDR1 LNHNV and CDR2 YYDKDF (reference sequence). CDR3 DNA sequence: TGTGCCACCAGCAGAGATCGCCAGGGTCAAAACATTCAGTACTTC. Amino acid sequence: CATSRDRQGQNIQYF.

This sequence joins TRBV5-1 and TRBJ2-3; 16 bases align to TRBD2. The CDR3 consists of 16 residues. Germline lookup yields CDR1 SGHRS and CDR2 YFSETQ. Trimming took 4 bases from V and 6 from J; bases not matched to a gene: 5. CDR3 residues: CASSVQGLAGGDTQYF. Here the CDR3 DNA reads TGCGCCAGCAGCGTTCAGGGACTAGCGGGAGGGGATACGCAGTATTTT.

The CDR3 bases are TGCGCCAGCAGTGAGTCGTTAGGCGAAGGAGAACCCTTCTACGAGCAGTACTTC. The encoded protein is CASSESLGEGEPFYEQYF. V usage is TRBV10-1 and J usage is TRBJ2-7; no clear D. Trimming pared 0 bases from V and 3 bases from J, leaving 21 bases between. Germline V gene sequence: CDR1 WNHNN, CDR2 SYGVQD (reference sequence). CDR3 length equals 18 residues.

This CDR3 is CASSRRQGGEKLFF. The CDR3 DNA follows: TGTGCCAGCAGCCGCAGACAGGGCGGAGAAAAACTGTTTTTT. V and J are TRBV7-2 and TRBJ1-4, with 7 bases fitting TRBD1. The CDR3 contains 14 residues. Germline values: CDR1 SGHTA, CDR2 FQGNSA. Trimming cost V 5 bases and J 8 bases; bases outside gene matches: 8. The variable domain in full, with the rest retrieved from reference TRBV7-2 and TRBJ1-4, is GAGVSQSPSNKVTEKGKDVELRCDPISGHTALYWYRQSLGQGLEFLIYFQGNSAPDKSGLPSDRFSAERTGGSVSTLTIQRTQQEDSAVYLCASSRRQGGEKLFFGSGTQLSVL.

V is TRBV19 and J is TRBJ1-1; no reliable D call. CDR3 size: 13 residues. Germline V gene sequence: CDR1 LNHDA, CDR2 SQIVND (reference sequence). The V gene lost 8 bases and the J gene lost 0 bases, with 10 bases spanning the gap. The CDR3 region is CASRDDLNTEAFF. The CDR3 DNA reads as TGTGCCAGTCGAGATGACTTGAACACTGAAGCTTTCTTT.

This sequence joins TRBV30 and TRBJ1-5; D possibly corresponds to TRBD1 (6 bases). This CDR3 has 13 residues. Looked up from germline, CDR1 is GTSNPN and CDR2 is SVGIG (reference sequence). The V gene lost 0 bases and the J gene lost 7 bases, with 10 bases spanning the gap. For the CDR3, the DNA is TGTGCCTGGAGTGTACTGGGGGCCCAGCCCCAGCATTTT. Translating it yields CAWSVLGAQPQHF.

V is TRBV5-4 and J is TRBJ2-5, with 7 positions matching TRBD1. The CDR3 runs 15 residues. The junction had 10 bases not matched to a gene; V was cut back by 1 base and J by 7 bases. Germline V lookup: CDR1 SGHNT, CDR2 YYREEE (reference sequence). The CDR3 region is CASSLRGQMKGTQYF. CDR3 nucleotide sequence: TGTGCCAGCAGCTTGAGGGGGCAGATGAAGGGGACCCAGTACTTC. Variable domain in full (rest from reference TRBV5-4 and TRBJ2-5): ETGVTQSPTHLIKTRGQQVTLRCSSQSGHNTVSWYQQALGQGPQFIFQYYREEENGRGNFPPRFSGLQFPNYSSELNVNALELDDSALYLCASSLRGQMKGTQYFGPGTRLLVL.

The rearrangement joins TRBV5-6 to TRBJ2-1; 12 bases agree with TRBD2. The V and J ends lost 2 bases and 6 bases, in that order; junction bases with no gene match: 3. Germline V gene lookup returns CDR1 SGHDT and CDR2 YYEEEE. The CDR3 consists of 15 residues. The CDR3 nucleotides are TGTGCCAGCAGCTTTACTAGCGGGAGGTTCAATGAGCAGTTCTTC. Translation: CASSFTSGRFNEQFF.

The chain recombines TRBV29-1 with TRBJ1-2, with TRBD1 identical over 9 bases. J gave up 6 bases and V 5 bases, and 7 bases lay outside the gene matches. In germline, CDR1 is SQVTM, CDR2 ANQGSEA. This CDR3 is built from 13 residues. The CDR3 here is CSVWGDRVNGYTF. CDR3 coding DNA: TGCAGCGTTTGGGGGGACAGGGTGAATGGCTACACCTTC.